The source of this T cell receptor (delta chain) is a study of gamma-delta chains in newborns, infants, children. TCRdb reapplied CATT to the reads. The data contain fewer than 3,000 delta-chain clones, 46% of them singletons. Germline CDR1 and CDR2: NSMFDY and ISSIKDK. V was pared by 1 base and J by 0 bases, with 26 bases of the junction left unmatched. The CDR3 loop spans 22 amino acids. Source: blood, taken at baseline. This chain connects TRAV29/DV5 to TRDJ1; 8 bases match TRDD3. The receptor was isolated from a child who received the measles vaccine. CDR3: CAASLPSTPCVLGATYTDKLIF. The CDR3 DNA reads as TGTGCAGCAAGCCTTCCCTCTACGCCCTGTGTACTGGGGGCCACGTACACCGATAAACTCATCTTT.